The T cell receptor beta chain under discussion was sequenced for a study of blood T cell repertoires in COVID-19. Study background: Donors in Cohort 3 counted as recovered after two negative PCRs, clearance, or symptom resolution. From the United States, Italy and Spain came samples of acute and convalescent COVID-19. Sources were T cells, B-cell-depleted T cells, or PBMCs; the material itself was cDNA or gDNA.

Sequencing used immunoSEQ multiplex PCR; TCRdb keeps in-frame clones, though not all of them. The table lists some 220,000 clones, roughly nine tenths of them singletons, with 3% to 3.5% in the top ten. Trimming shortened V by 6 bases and J by 5 bases, and 10 bases separated the two germline ends. The germline CDR1 and CDR2 sequences are LNHDA and SQIVND (reference sequence). This CDR3 region has 12 residues. Assignments of participants to cohorts depended upon their own reported clinical history. Sequencing was carried out using PBMCs or T cells enriched from blood (not recorded which). The rearrangement uses TRBV19 and TRBJ1-1; D perhaps matches TRBD1 (6 bases). This receptor was obtained from a woman between 50 and 59 years old in a cohort exposed to, infected with or recovered from COVID-19 (not recorded which). In nucleotides, the CDR3 is TGTGCCAGTAGCGACAGGTGGACTGAAGCTTTCTTT. The encoded protein is CASSDRWTEAFF.